Detailed here is one TCR beta chain. As yet, its antigen is unknown. CD45RO-negative, CCR7-selected cells formed the naive CD8 fraction, which excluded terminally differentiated effector memory CD45RA+ cells. The data belong to a study of shared clonotypes between healthy human individuals. Notes on the study in general: Sequencing depth was predicted to influence how clonotypes are shared among donors. Sampling was confined to blood; repertoires within tissues likely differ. Naive subsets tended to show greater estimated richness than memory subsets. Approximately 4.9% of naive CD4 clonotypes were shared across a few donors.

CDR3 length: 12 residues. Between the trimmed V and J ends, which lost 5 bases and 9 bases, there was a span of 14 bases. Germline loops: CDR1 SGHNT, CDR2 YYREEE (reference sequence). TCRdb's table, derived via immunoSEQ multiplex PCR, lists solely in-frame clones and lacks some. This sample has some 740,000 clones, with more than 85% found just once. This receptor was identified in a man aged 25-45 years in good health. The sequencing input was naive CD8+ T cells sorted from blood. The chain joins TRBV5-4 to TRBJ1-1; the D gene is possibly TRBD1 (5 bases). The CDR3 loop reads CASRMGGDQAFF. The CDR3 coding sequence is TGTGCCAGCAGGATGGGGGGGGACCAAGCTTTCTTT.